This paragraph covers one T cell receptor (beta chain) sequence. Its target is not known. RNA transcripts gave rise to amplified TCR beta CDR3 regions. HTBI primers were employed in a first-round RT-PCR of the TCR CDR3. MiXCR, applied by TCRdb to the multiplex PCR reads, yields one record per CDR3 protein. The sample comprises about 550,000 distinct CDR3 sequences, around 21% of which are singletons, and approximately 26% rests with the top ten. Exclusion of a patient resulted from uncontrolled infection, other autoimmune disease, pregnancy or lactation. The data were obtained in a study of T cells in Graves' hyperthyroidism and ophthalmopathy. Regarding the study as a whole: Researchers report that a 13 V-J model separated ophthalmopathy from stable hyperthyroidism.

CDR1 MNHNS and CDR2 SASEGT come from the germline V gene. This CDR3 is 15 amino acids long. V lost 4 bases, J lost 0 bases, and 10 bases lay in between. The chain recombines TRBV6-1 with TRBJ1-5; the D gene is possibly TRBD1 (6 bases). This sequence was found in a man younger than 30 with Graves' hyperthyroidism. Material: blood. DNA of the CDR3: TGTGCCAGCAGTGCACAGGGCTATAGCAATCAGCCCCAGCATTTT. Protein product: CASSAQGYSNQPQHF.